Included here is one TCR beta chain sequence, with context. This entry is derived from a study of control samples from healthy donors and cancer patients. TCRdb keeps only in-frame clones here, not all; method: immunoSEQ multiplex PCR. The repertoire consists of under 150,000 clones, with roughly 91% occurring once and the leading ten covering approximately 2.2%. This receptor was identified in a woman aged 65 to 85 in good health. The source material was blood.

The CDR3 region has the DNA TGCGCCAGCAGCTTGGTCAGTAACACTGAAGCTTTCTTT. It codes for CASSLVSNTEAFF. The chain uses TRBV5-1 and TRBJ1-1; D is uncertain. The V end lost 0 bases, the J end lost 2 bases, and 5 bases lay between the germline ends. From germline, CDR1 is SGHRS and CDR2 YFSETQ. This CDR3 is 13 amino acids long.